The source of this T cell receptor beta chain is a study of OX40 agonist ivuxolimab in advanced cancers. Study summary: The study treated patients with ivuxolimab, an agonistic anti-OX40 (CD134) antibody.

This table comes from immunoSEQ multiplex PCR, and its TCRdb copy is limited to in-frame clones, with some not included. In the table there are nearly 70,000 clones, under 90% of which are singletons. CDR1 and CDR2 (germline): LGHNA, YSLEER. Trimming took off 2 bases at V and 13 bases at J, with 18 bases between the two ends. The CDR3 length is 15 residues. The V gene is TRBV4-3, the J gene TRBJ1-6; D perhaps matches TRBD1 (5 bases). The clonotype originates from an adult with an advanced solid tumor such as melanoma, head and neck, liver or kidney cancer. Sample: CD4+ or CD8+ T cells sorted from blood, taken in a trial of the OX40 agonist ivuxolimab. CDR3 region: CASSQFFPGLAPLHF. In DNA, the CDR3 is TGCGCCAGCAGCCAATTTTTTCCAGGGCTAGCCCCCCTCCACTTT.